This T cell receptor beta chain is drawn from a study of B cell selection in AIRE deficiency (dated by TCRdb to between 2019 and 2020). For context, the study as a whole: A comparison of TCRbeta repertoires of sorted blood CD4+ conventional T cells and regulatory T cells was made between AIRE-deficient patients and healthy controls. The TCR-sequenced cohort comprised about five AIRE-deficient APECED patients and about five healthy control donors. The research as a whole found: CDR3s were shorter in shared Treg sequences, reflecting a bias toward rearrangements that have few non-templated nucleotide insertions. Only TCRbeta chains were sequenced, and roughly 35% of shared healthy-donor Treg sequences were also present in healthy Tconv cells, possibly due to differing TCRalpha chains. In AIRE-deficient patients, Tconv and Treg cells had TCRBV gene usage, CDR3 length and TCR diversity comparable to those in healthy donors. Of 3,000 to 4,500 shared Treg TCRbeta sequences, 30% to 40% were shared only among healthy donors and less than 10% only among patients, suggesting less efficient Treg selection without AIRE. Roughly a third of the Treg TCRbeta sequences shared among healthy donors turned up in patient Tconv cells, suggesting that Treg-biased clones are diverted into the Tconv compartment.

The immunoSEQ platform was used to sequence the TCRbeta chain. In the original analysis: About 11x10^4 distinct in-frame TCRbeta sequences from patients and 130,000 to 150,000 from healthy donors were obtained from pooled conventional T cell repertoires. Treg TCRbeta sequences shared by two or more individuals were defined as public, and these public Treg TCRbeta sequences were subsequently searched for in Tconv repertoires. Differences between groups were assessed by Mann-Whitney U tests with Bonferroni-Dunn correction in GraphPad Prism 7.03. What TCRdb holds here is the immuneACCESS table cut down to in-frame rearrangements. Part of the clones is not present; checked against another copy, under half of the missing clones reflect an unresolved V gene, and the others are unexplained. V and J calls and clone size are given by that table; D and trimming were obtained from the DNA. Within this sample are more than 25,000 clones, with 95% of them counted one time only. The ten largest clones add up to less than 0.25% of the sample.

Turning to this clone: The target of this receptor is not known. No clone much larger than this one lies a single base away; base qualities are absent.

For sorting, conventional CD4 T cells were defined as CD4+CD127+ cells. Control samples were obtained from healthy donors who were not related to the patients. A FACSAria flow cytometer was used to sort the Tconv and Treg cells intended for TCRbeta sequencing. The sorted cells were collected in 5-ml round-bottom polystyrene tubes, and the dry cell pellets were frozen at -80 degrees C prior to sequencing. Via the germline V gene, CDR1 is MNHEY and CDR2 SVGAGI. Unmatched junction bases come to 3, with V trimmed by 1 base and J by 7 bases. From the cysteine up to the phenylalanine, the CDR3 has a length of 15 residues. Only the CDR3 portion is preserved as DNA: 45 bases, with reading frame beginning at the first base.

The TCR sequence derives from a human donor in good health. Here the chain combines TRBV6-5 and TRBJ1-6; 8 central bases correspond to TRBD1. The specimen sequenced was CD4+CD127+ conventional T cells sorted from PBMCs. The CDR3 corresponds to CASSYWRDRNSPLHF. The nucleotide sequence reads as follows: TGTGCCAGCAGTTACTGGCGGGACAGGAATTCACCCCTCCACTTT.